These 27 T cell receptor beta chains originate from one sample sequenced in a study of blood T cells in healthy people across ages. Then a second PCR, running about 6 to 12 cycles, was carried out with a sample-barcoded 5' primer and a J-beta primer mix. One entry per CDR3 protein, called by TCRdb with MiXCR from the 5' RACE reads. The data show approximately 770,000 distinct CDR3 sequences, about 62% seen once. The sample taken for sequencing was blood. These receptors all come from a young man in good health.

V and J are TRBV7-2 and TRBJ2-5, with a weak D call TRBD2 (7 bases). The end of the DNA is better explained by TRBJ2-7, so the J call may be wrong. This CDR3 spans 14 amino acids. From germline, CDR1 is SGHTA and CDR2 FQGNSA. In nucleotides, the CDR3 is TGTGCCAGCAGCTTAGGAGGGGGGGTCCACGAGCAGTACTTC. It encodes CASSLGGGVHEQYF.

The chain recombines TRBV6-5 with TRBJ2-5; 14 positions agree with TRBD2. With 4 bases clipped from V and 4 bases from J, the junction kept 8 bases outside the gene matches. The CDR3 spans 17 residues. The germline CDR1 and CDR2 sequences are MNHEY and SVGAGI. In DNA form, the CDR3 reads TGTGCCAGCAGTTTGCGACTAGCGGGAGGGCTGGGAGAGACCCAGTACTTC. Translated: CASSLRLAGGLGETQYF.

This clonotype was seen only a few times. The rearrangement links TRBV18 to TRBJ2-3, with TRBD2 matching 8 bases. The CDR3 runs 16 residues. Germline V gene data show CDR1 as KGHSH and CDR2 as LQKENI. The V and J ends lost 0 bases and 0 bases, in that order; junction bases with no gene match: 2. For the CDR3, the DNA is TGTGCCAGCTCACCACCCCAGCGGGGGAGCACAGATACGCAGTATTTT. Translation: CASSPPQRGSTDTQYF. Supplemented by reference TRBV18 and TRBJ2-3, the full variable domain reads NAGVMQNPRHLVRRRGQEARLRCSPMKGHSHVYWYRQLPEEGLKFMVYLQKENIIDESGMPKERFSAEFPKEGPSILRIQQVVRGDSAAYFCASSPPQRGSTDTQYFGPGTRLTVL.

The J gene is TRBJ2-4, the V gene TRBV11-2; no reliable D call. The end of the DNA fits TRBJ2-5 better, so the J call may be wrong. Germline loops: CDR1 SGHAT, CDR2 FQNNGV. The CDR3 is made up of 13 amino acids. The CDR3 sequence is CASSWGAQETQYF. CDR3 bases: TGTGCCAGCAGCTGGGGTGCCCAAGAGACCCAGTACTTC.

The chain combines TRBV3-1 with TRBJ2-4; tentative D call: TRBD2 (6 bases). V lost 1 base to trimming and J lost 6 bases, with 16 bases between them. CDR1 is LGHDT, CDR2 YNNKEL, per germline (reference sequence). The CDR3 has 16 residues. The CDR3 DNA sequence: TGTGCCAGCAGCCAAGGGATGTTTAGCGGAATAAACATTCAGTACTTC. Translated: CASSQGMFSGINIQYF.

The V and J genes are TRBV10-3 and TRBJ1-1; D possibly corresponds to TRBD1 (5 bases). The CDR3 has 15 residues. V lost 0 bases, J lost 4 bases, and 12 bases lay in between. CDR1 and CDR2 (germline): ENHRY, SYGVKD. For the CDR3, the DNA is TGTGCCATCAGTGAGTCGCCGGGGGAAGGCACTGAAGCTTTCTTT. Its translation: CAISESPGEGTEAFF.

This clonotype was found a few times. The chain combines TRBV11-1 with TRBJ2-4; a weak D match, TRBD2 (6 bases). The CDR3 contains 13 residues. Germline loops: CDR1 SGHAT, CDR2 FQDESV (reference sequence). V shed 3 bases and J shed 8 bases, with 11 bases lying between them. In DNA, the CDR3 is TGTGCCAGCAGCTTTCGACTAGAAGACATTCAGTACTTC. Its translation is CASSFRLEDIQYF.

The rearrangement uses TRBV20-1 and TRBJ2-1, with D possibly called TRBD1 or TRBD2 (7 bases each). This CDR3 comprises 16 residues. The V end was cut by 6 bases, the J end by 1 base, with 19 bases between. CDR1 and CDR2 from the germline V gene are DFQATT and SNEGSKA (reference sequence). The CDR3 sequence is CSAIPRQGGSYNEQFF. The DNA for the CDR3 is TGCAGTGCCATACCAAGACAGGGAGGGTCCTACAATGAGCAGTTCTTC.

This clonotype has a handful of counts. Compared with germline, one end of the junction differs, possibly owing to a read error. The V gene is TRBV7-2, the J gene TRBJ2-1, with TRBD2 matching over 9 bases. The DNA end is more similar to TRBJ2-7, so the J call may be wrong. The germline gives CDR1 SGHTA, CDR2 FQGNSA. CDR3 length: 14 residues. The CDR3 DNA sequence: TGTGCCAGCATCTTAACGAGCGGGGGGTACGAGCAGTACTTC. The encoded protein is CASILTSGGYEQYF.

The gene calls are TRBV4-3 and TRBJ2-7, with D possibly being TRBD2 (6 bases). CDR3 length: 14 amino acids. Trimming shortened V by 1 base and J by 0 bases, and 7 bases separated the two germline ends. Germline loops: CDR1 LGHNA, CDR2 YSLEER. This chain's CDR3 is CASSQGRDSYEQYF. CDR3 DNA: TGCGCCAGCAGCCAAGGGCGGGACTCCTACGAGCAGTACTTC.

This clonotype was seen once. J is TRBJ1-1 and V is TRBV4-2; D remains ambiguous. V lost 1 base to trimming and J lost 4 bases, with 7 bases between them. Germline CDR1 reads LGHNA; CDR2 reads YNFKEQ. The CDR3 totals 13 residues. CDR3 protein: CASSQAGFTEAFF. DNA for the CDR3: TGTGCCAGCAGCCAAGCAGGCTTCACTGAAGCTTTCTTT.

This clonotype turned up a few times. V and J are TRBV7-2 and TRBJ2-7, with no clear D. Germline values: CDR1 SGHTA, CDR2 FQGNSA. CDR3 size: 14 residues. V lost 0 bases and J lost 2, with 8 bases in between. The CDR3 is CASSLALIPYEQYF. As DNA, the CDR3 is TGTGCCAGCAGCTTAGCGCTGATACCCTACGAGCAGTACTTC.

This chain connects TRBV20-1 to TRBJ2-3, with 10 positions matching TRBD2. V lost 7 bases and J lost 4; bases outside the gene matches: 17. CDR3 length: 17 residues. Germline CDR1 DFQATT, CDR2 SNEGSKA (reference sequence). The CDR3 nucleotides read TGCAGTGTCGCCTCCTCTCGACTAGCGGGCCTTCCAGATACGCAGTATTTT. Protein sequence: CSVASSRLAGLPDTQYF.

The V gene is TRBV10-3, the J gene TRBJ2-5; D ambiguous. The germline V and J ends were trimmed by 7 bases and 5 bases, with 11 bases remaining between them. Germline-derived CDR1 and CDR2 are ENHRY and SYGVKD. The CDR3 has 12 amino acids. CDR3 loop: CAIIRLGETQYF. The CDR3 nucleotides are TGTGCCATCATCCGTCTCGGGGAGACCCAGTACTTC.

This sequence joins TRBV7-3 and TRBJ2-1, with D possibly TRBD2 on 5 matching bases. The CDR3 length is 15 residues. Germline V lookup: CDR1 SGHTA, CDR2 FQGTGA. V was clipped by 0 bases and J by 6 bases, with 12 bases between them. CDR3 sequence reads: CASSLTGARSNEQFF. DNA for the CDR3: TGTGCCAGCAGCTTAACGGGAGCGCGAAGCAATGAGCAGTTCTTC.

This clonotype was recorded many times. The V gene is TRBV2, the J gene TRBJ2-1; no definite D call. Germline V gene data show CDR1 as SNHLY and CDR2 as FYNNEI. The germline V and J ends were trimmed by 7 bases and 1 base, with 11 bases remaining between them. The CDR3 sequence is 14 residues long. Here the CDR3 DNA reads TGTGCCAGCAATGATCCAGGTTCCTACAATGAGCAGTTCTTC. It is translated as CASNDPGSYNEQFF.

This chain uses TRBV20-1 with TRBJ1-2; 8 bases line up with TRBD1. CDR1 and CDR2 (germline): DFQATT, SNEGSKA (reference sequence). V lost 5 bases to trimming and J lost 9 bases; unmatched junction nucleotides: 5. The CDR3 is 11 residues long. The CDR3 nucleotides read TGCAGTGCTTTTGGACAGGGAAGCTACACCTTC. The encoded protein is CSAFGQGSYTF.

The J gene is TRBJ2-2, the V gene TRBV6-1, with TRBD2 identical over 10 bases. The germline V gene encodes CDR1 MNHNS and CDR2 SASEGT. Trimming removed 6 bases from V and 6 bases from J; junction bases left unmatched: 7. The CDR3 is made up of 15 amino acids. The CDR3 coding sequence is TGTGCCAGCAGAGCTCTAGCGGGAGTCGCCGGGGAGCTGTTTTTT. Protein: CASRALAGVAGELFF.

The chain uses TRBV12-3 or TRBV12-4 and TRBJ2-3; unclear D gene. V lost 5 bases, J lost 4 bases, and 10 bases lay in between. The length of the CDR3 is 13 residues. CDR3 sequence reads: CASSIHRADTQYF. Here the CDR3 DNA reads TGTGCCAGCAGTATCCATAGGGCAGATACGCAGTATTTT.

J is TRBJ2-5 and V is TRBV28; possibly TRBD2 for D (5 bases). The CDR3 length is 13 residues. Germline V lookup: CDR1 MDHEN, CDR2 SYDVKM. Trimming cost V 7 bases and J 4 bases, with 13 bases left between them. The CDR3 region is CASTILGLETQYF. CDR3 sequence (DNA): TGTGCCAGCACCATACTAGGTCTAGAGACCCAGTACTTC. The entire variable domain, with the rest obtained from reference TRBV28 and TRBJ2-5, is as follows: DVKVTQSSRYLVKRTGEKVFLECVQDMDHENMFWYRQDPGLGLRLIYFSYDVKMKEKGDIPEGYSVSREKKERFSLILESASTNQTSMYLCASTILGLETQYFGPGTRLLVL.

The chain is built from TRBV28 and TRBJ2-7; D is unresolved. CDR3 length: 13 residues. Germline V lookup: CDR1 MDHEN, CDR2 SYDVKM. Trimming removed 7 bases at V and 3 bases at J, with 13 bases between. CDR3 sequence (DNA): TGTGCCAGCAACCTCCGTGGTCGCTACGAGCAGTACTTC. Residues: CASNLRGRYEQYF. Filled out from reference TRBV28 and TRBJ2-7, the complete variable domain reads DVKVTQSSRYLVKRTGEKVFLECVQDMDHENMFWYRQDPGLGLRLIYFSYDVKMKEKGDIPEGYSVSREKKERFSLILESASTNQTSMYLCASNLRGRYEQYFGPGTRLTVT.

The rearrangement joins TRBV7-9 to TRBJ2-7; D may match TRBD1 or TRBD2 (6 bases each). V shed 5 bases and J shed 2 bases, with 16 bases lying between them. CDR3 length: 15 amino acids. The germline CDR1 and CDR2 sequences are SEHNR and FQNEAQ (reference sequence). This CDR3 is CASSPGGGRAYEQYF. In nucleotides, the CDR3 is TGTGCCAGCAGCCCTGGAGGGGGACGGGCCTACGAGCAGTACTTC.

The gene calls are TRBV10-3 and TRBJ2-5; 7 positions agree with TRBD2. The CDR3 sequence is 13 residues long. The germline V gene has CDR1 ENHRY and CDR2 SYGVKD. Unmatched junction bases numbered 6, after V lost 8 bases and J lost 3 bases. CDR3: CAIGLAVEETQYF. CDR3 nucleotides: TGTGCCATCGGGCTAGCGGTTGAAGAGACCCAGTACTTC.

The chain links TRBV6-1 to TRBJ2-1, with a weak D call TRBD2 (6 bases). V was clipped by 6 bases and J by 0 bases, with 12 bases between them. The V gene's germline CDR1 is MNHNS and CDR2 SASEGT. CDR3 length: 15 amino acids. CDR3 bases: TGTGCCAGCAGAACCTGGGGACTCTCCTACAATGAGCAGTTCTTC. Translated, it gives CASRTWGLSYNEQFF.

This clonotype was picked up one time. The chain carries TRBV3-1 and TRBJ1-2; maybe TRBD1 (6 bases). V lost 4 bases and J lost 8, with 20 bases in between. The CDR3 runs 15 residues. The germline V gene has CDR1 LGHDT and CDR2 YNNKEL (reference sequence). In DNA, the CDR3 is TGTGCCAGCAGCCCCCGACCGTCCCAAGGGGGAGGCTACACCTTC. Translated: CASSPRPSQGGGYTF.

The V and J genes are TRBV7-6 and TRBJ2-1; 10 nucleotides agree with TRBD2. The DNA end is a closer match to TRBJ2-7, so the J assignment may be wrong. The CDR3 contains 19 residues. Germline loops: CDR1 SGHVS, CDR2 FNYEAQ. CDR3 nucleotides: TGTGCCAGCAGCTTCGAGGAGTCTAGCGGGGGACCCAGAACCAATGAGCAGTACTTC. Translating gives CASSFEESSGGPRTNEQYF.

The V gene is TRBV2, the J gene TRBJ2-4, with D hard to call. The J call may not be correct, given that the DNA end is closer to TRBJ2-5. The CDR3 consists of 13 residues. Germline CDR1 SNHLY, CDR2 FYNNEI. The DNA for the CDR3 is TGTGCCAGCAGTGAGAGCCTTGGGGAGACCCAGTACTTC. This encodes CASSESLGETQYF.